Below, 17 T cell receptor beta chains from the same sample are listed, as sequenced in a study of T cell responses to AZD1222 COVID-19 vaccine. Here immunoSEQ multiplex PCR was the method, and the copy in TCRdb shows in-frame clones only, minus some. This table has 100,000 to 150,000 clones, roughly 91% appearing once. Sequenced material: peripheral blood, taken on day 0 of AZD1222 vaccination. Every receptor here comes from an adult in good health.

The genes are TRBV10-3 and TRBJ2-7; 7 positions agree with TRBD1. With V trimmed by 10 bases and J by 6 bases, 18 bases remained unmatched. Germline V gene data show CDR1 as ENHRY and CDR2 as SYGVKD. This CDR3 is built from 15 residues. The CDR3 DNA sequence: TGTGCCACCCTTTCCCCGACAGGGTCTGGGGCCGAGCAGTACTTC. Translation: CATLSPTGSGAEQYF.

The chain recombines TRBV6-1 with TRBJ2-7; the match to TRBD2 covers 8 bases. The trim removed 6 bases at V and 2 bases at J, leaving 12 bases unmatched. The germline V gene encodes CDR1 MNHNS and CDR2 SASEGT. The CDR3 spans 16 residues. The CDR3 spells CASREFGGAIPYEQYF. DNA of the CDR3: TGTGCCAGCAGGGAATTCGGGGGGGCCATCCCCTACGAGCAGTACTTC.

The chain joins TRBV24-1 to TRBJ2-1, with TRBD2 matching over 7 bases. In germline, CDR1 is KGHDR, CDR2 SFDVKD. The junction had 10 bases not matched to a gene; V was cut back by 10 bases and J by 5 bases. The CDR3 totals 14 residues. In nucleotides, the CDR3 is TGTGCCACGGGGTATAGCGGGTCAGACAATGAGCAGTTCTTC. This sequence encodes CATGYSGSDNEQFF.

The J gene is TRBJ2-3, the V gene TRBV5-4; no reliable D call. Germline CDR1 is SGHNT and CDR2 is YYREEE (reference sequence). Trimming removed 3 bases at V and 4 bases at J, with 9 bases between. The CDR3 extends over 13 amino acids. The CDR3 sequence: CASSSPPADTQYF. As DNA, the CDR3 is TGTGCCAGCAGCTCGCCACCTGCAGATACGCAGTATTTT.

This chain links TRBV11-2 with TRBJ2-2, with 16 positions matching TRBD2. Germline CDR1 reads SGHAT; CDR2 reads FQNNGV. The V segment lost 4 bases and the J segment 1 base; nucleotides outside the gene matches: 3. The length of the CDR3 is 18 residues. CDR3 residues: CASSSGLAGGWNTGELFF. CDR3 in DNA: TGTGCCAGCAGCTCGGGACTAGCGGGAGGGTGGAACACCGGGGAGCTGTTTTTT.

The V gene is TRBV7-8, the J gene TRBJ1-2, with D perhaps TRBD1 (5 bases). Germline V gives CDR1 SGHVS, CDR2 FQNEAQ. V shed 2 bases and J shed 2 bases, with 9 bases lying between them. This CDR3 has 14 amino acids. Here the CDR3 reads CASSLRRQNYGYTF. The DNA of the CDR3 is TGTGCCAGCAGCTTACGTCGACAGAACTATGGCTACACCTTC. Together with reference TRBV7-8 and TRBJ1-2, the CDR3 gives the full variable domain: GAGVSQSPRYKVAKRGQDVALRCDPISGHVSLFWYQQALGQGPEFLTYFQNEAQLDKSGLPSDRFFAERPEGSVSTLKIQRTQQEDSAVYLCASSLRRQNYGYTFGSGTRLTVV.

This clone has a handful of counts. The chain carries TRBV7-9 and TRBJ2-1; D is unresolved. The germline V gene encodes CDR1 SEHNR and CDR2 FQNEAQ (reference sequence). Trimming removed 2 bases from V and 8 bases from J, with 7 bases in between. The CDR3 covers 12 residues. CDR3 in amino acids: CASSLLGYEQFF. CDR3 nucleotides: TGTGCCAGCAGCTTATTGGGCTATGAGCAGTTCTTC.

In the case of this clone: The identical CDR3 is also encoded by other nucleotide sequences in the sample. The chain joins TRBV19 to TRBJ1-1; no firm D call. CDR1 and CDR2 from the germline V gene are LNHDA and SQIVND (reference sequence). V gave up 1 base and J gave up 4 bases, with 7 bases separating them. The CDR3 covers 13 residues. The CDR3 sequence is CASSIVGGTEAFF. In DNA, the CDR3 is TGTGCCAGTAGTATAGTGGGTGGCACTGAAGCTTTCTTT.

This clone appeared a few times. CDR3 residues: CASSSQGAGGSNEQYF. The CDR3 nucleotides read TGTGCCAGCAGTTCCCAAGGAGCGGGAGGTTCGAACGAGCAGTACTTC. The rearrangement links TRBV6-5 to TRBJ2-7, with 9 nucleotides matching TRBD2. The trim removed 4 bases at V and 5 bases at J, leaving 12 bases unmatched. The CDR3 consists of 16 residues. In germline, CDR1 is MNHEY, CDR2 SVGAGI.

The chain links TRBV4-3 to TRBJ2-1; D possibly corresponds to TRBD1 (6 bases). Germline-derived CDR1 and CDR2 are LGHNA and YSLEER. The CDR3 has 15 amino acids. Deletions cut 1 base from V and 5 bases from J, with 12 bases between. CDR3 protein: CASSQGTAADNEQFF. CDR3 nucleotides: TGCGCCAGCAGCCAAGGGACAGCTGCGGACAATGAGCAGTTCTTC.

The rearrangement links TRBV7-9 to TRBJ1-6; D remains unclear. Trimming stripped 8 bases from V and 3 bases from J, with 14 bases between. CDR3 length equals 15 residues. In germline, CDR1 is SEHNR, CDR2 FQNEAQ (reference sequence). Here the CDR3 DNA reads TGTGCCAGCGGGATAGGACCGGACTATAATTCACCCCTCCACTTT. Translating gives CASGIGPDYNSPLHF.

The V and J genes are TRBV5-6 and TRBJ2-5, with no clear D. The germline CDR1 and CDR2 sequences are SGHDT and YYEEEE. The CDR3 sequence is 13 residues long. The V end was cut by 2 bases, the J end by 3 bases, with 8 bases between. The CDR3 DNA reads TGTGCCAGCAGCTTACACAGAGAAGAGACCCAGTACTTC. Its protein is CASSLHREETQYF.

CDR3 nucleotides: TGTGCCAGCAGTCAATCCGGGACAGGAGAGGAGACCCAGTACTTC. This sequence encodes CASSQSGTGEETQYF. This rearrangement joins TRBV27 to TRBJ2-5, with TRBD1 matching over 8 bases. CDR3 size: 15 residues. Unmatched junction bases numbered 10, after V lost 5 bases and J lost 5 bases. CDR1 MNHEY and CDR2 SMNVEV come from the germline V gene (reference sequence).

This chain uses TRBV9 with TRBJ2-1; 9 nucleotides agree with TRBD2. Per the germline V gene, CDR1 is SGDLS and CDR2 is YYNGEE. After removal of 7 bases from V and 5 bases from J, the junction contained 10 bases not matched to a gene. CDR3 length equals 15 residues. Here the CDR3 DNA reads TGTGCCAGCGGGGCTAGCGGGATTCCTCACAATGAGCAGTTCTTC. The encoded protein is CASGASGIPHNEQFF.

The rearrangement joins TRBV5-8 to TRBJ1-2; 8 nucleotides match TRBD1. V gave up 5 bases and J gave up 4 bases; unmatched junction bases: 7. This CDR3 region has 14 residues. Germline CDR1 reads SGHTS; CDR2 reads YDEGEE. The CDR3 coding sequence is TGTGCCAGCAGGCGGACCGGGACAGGCTATGGCTACACCTTC. Encoded protein: CASRRTGTGYGYTF.

The chain employs TRBV12-5 and TRBJ1-5, with unresolved D. V dropped 7 bases and J dropped 3 bases, with 10 bases sitting between them. This CDR3 comprises 13 residues. CDR1 LGHNT and CDR2 FRNRAP come from the germline V gene. The CDR3 nucleotides read TGTGCTAGTGCTGACACGCCCAATCAGCCCCAGCATTTT. Residues: CASADTPNQPQHF.

By frequency in the sample, this clone is medium-sized. This chain connects TRBV10-2 to TRBJ2-7; no definite D call. Germline V gene lookup returns CDR1 WSHSY and CDR2 SAAADI. Trimming removed 2 bases at V and 2 bases at J, with 13 bases between. This CDR3 is 15 amino acids long. This CDR3 reads CASSERTTRAYEQYF. CDR3 in DNA: TGCGCCAGCAGTGAGCGGACGACAAGGGCCTACGAGCAGTACTTC.